This T cell receptor beta chain derives from a study of OX40 agonist ivuxolimab in advanced cancers. Assay: immunoSEQ multiplex PCR; the TCRdb copy retains only in-frame clones and omits some. The sample holds tens of thousands of clones, 80% to 90% seen once. The ends were cut back, 3 bases at V and 2 bases at J, with 10 bases in the middle. Germline lookup yields CDR1 PRHDT and CDR2 FYEKMQ (reference sequence). This CDR3 is 15 amino acids long. Study conclusions and caveats: Antigen specificity remained undetermined for the expanded peripheral T cells.

Details on this clone: Its antigen is not identified.

The clonotype comes from an adult with an advanced solid tumor such as melanoma, head and neck, liver or kidney cancer. The specimen was CD4+ or CD8+ T cells sorted from blood, collected in a trial of the OX40 agonist ivuxolimab. V usage is TRBV13 and J usage is TRBJ2-2, with D hard to call. The CDR3 nucleotides are TGTGCCAGCAGCTTTCGGTATATTAACACCGGGGAGCTGTTTTTT. Amino acids: CASSFRYINTGELFF.